This T cell receptor (beta chain) was documented in a study of blood T cell repertoires in COVID-19. Original handling: Reference gene primer amplification gave estimated nucleated cell counts. Sequenced by immunoSEQ multiplex PCR; TCRdb stores in-frame clones only, minus some. That table supplies the V and J calls and clone size; D and trimming were determined from the DNA. The sample shows 250,000 or so clones, roughly 80% of them seen only once. V dropped 0 bases and J dropped 0 bases, with 9 bases sitting between them. The CDR3 runs 15 residues. Germline CDR1 and CDR2: MNHEY and SVGEGT. The sequenced sample consisted of PBMCs or T cells enriched from blood (not recorded which). This clonotype originated in a woman in her forties who had been exposed to COVID-19. This chain uses TRBV6-2 or TRBV6-3 with TRBJ2-7; D is possibly TRBD1 (5 bases). The CDR3 coding sequence is TGTGCCAGCAGTTACTCCACAGGTCGCTCCTACGAGCAGTACTTC. Its translation is CASSYSTGRSYEQYF.